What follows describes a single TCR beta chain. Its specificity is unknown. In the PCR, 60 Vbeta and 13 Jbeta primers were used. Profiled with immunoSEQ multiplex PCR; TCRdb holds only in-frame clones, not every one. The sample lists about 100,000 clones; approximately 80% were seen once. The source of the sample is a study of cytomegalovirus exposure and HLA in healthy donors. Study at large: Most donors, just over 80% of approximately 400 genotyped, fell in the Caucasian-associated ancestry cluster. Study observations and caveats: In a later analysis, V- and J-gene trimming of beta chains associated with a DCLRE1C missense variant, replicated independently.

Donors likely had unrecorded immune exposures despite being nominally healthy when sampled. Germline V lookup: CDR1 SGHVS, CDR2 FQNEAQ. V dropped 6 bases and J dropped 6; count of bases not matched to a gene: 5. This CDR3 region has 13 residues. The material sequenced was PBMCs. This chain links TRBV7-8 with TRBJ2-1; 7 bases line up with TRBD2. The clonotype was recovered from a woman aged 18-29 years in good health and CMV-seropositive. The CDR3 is CASRGGEINEQFF. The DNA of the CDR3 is TGTGCCAGCAGGGGGGGGGAGATCAATGAGCAGTTCTTC.